The 27 T cell receptor beta chains listed next were all sequenced from one sample in a study of shared clonotypes between healthy human individuals. Only in-frame clones appear in the TCRdb table, and some are missing; sequencing was by immunoSEQ multiplex PCR. Among about 800,000 clones listed, 96% were seen once. CD45RO-negative CD8 cells positively selected for CCR7 made up the naive population, which excluded terminally differentiated effector memory CD45RA+ cells. The specimen sequenced was naive CD8+ T cells sorted from blood. Every receptor here comes from a man aged 25 to 40 in good health.

The rearrangement joins TRBV14 to TRBJ2-1; 12 bases agree with TRBD2. The germline V gene has CDR1 SGHDN and CDR2 FVKESK. With V trimmed by 4 bases and J by 6 bases, 28 bases remained unmatched. CDR3 size: 23 residues. The CDR3 DNA sequence: TGTGCCAGCAGCCCAGGTTTTCTAACTGAGTCTAGCGGGAGGGCCGTCGTTGGCAATGAGCAGTTCTTC. This gives the protein CASSPGFLTESSGRAVVGNEQFF.

V gene TRBV11-2 combines with J gene TRBJ2-5; no reliable D call. Germline-derived CDR1 and CDR2 are SGHAT and FQNNGV. The CDR3 covers 15 residues. V was cut by 0 bases and J by 3 bases, with 11 bases left in between. The CDR3 DNA sequence: TGTGCCAGCAGCTTAGATGTGGTAGGGAAAGAGACCCAGTACTTC. It specifies CASSLDVVGKETQYF.

V is TRBV5-1 and J is TRBJ2-3, with D perhaps matching TRBD2 (6 bases). V lost 4 bases to trimming and J lost 3 bases, with 15 bases between them. CDR1 SGHRS and CDR2 YFSETQ come from the germline V gene. CDR3 size: 15 residues. The CDR3 nucleotides are TGCGCCAGCAGCGGCGGGGAAACGAGGACAGATACGCAGTATTTT. Residues: CASSGGETRTDTQYF.

The chain recombines TRBV27 with TRBJ2-1; no reliable D call. This CDR3 has 12 residues. Trimming shortened V by 4 bases and J by 3 bases, and 4 bases separated the two germline ends. CDR1 and CDR2 from the germline V gene are MNHEY and SMNVEV (reference sequence). The CDR3, as DNA: TGTGCCAGCAGTTCCGGCTACAATGAGCAGTTCTTC. Its translation is CASSSGYNEQFF.

The J gene is TRBJ1-2, the V gene TRBV9, with TRBD1 matching over 8 bases. Trimming removed 5 bases from V and 2 bases from J; junction bases left unmatched: 5. The CDR3 extends over 14 amino acids. CDR1 and CDR2 (germline): SGDLS, YYNGEE. CDR3 sequence (DNA): TGTGCCAGCAGAGGGACAGGTGGGAACTATGGCTACACCTTC. This codes for CASRGTGGNYGYTF.

The rearrangement uses TRBV13 and TRBJ2-7; D is ambiguous. The CDR3 is 11 amino acids. CDR1 PRHDT and CDR2 FYEKMQ come from the germline V gene (reference sequence). Between the trimmed V and J ends, which lost 0 bases and 7 bases, there was a span of 4 bases. The CDR3 sequence: CASSLGLEQYF. Here the CDR3 DNA reads TGTGCCAGCAGCTTAGGTCTAGAGCAGTACTTC.

The rearrangement joins TRBV2 to TRBJ2-1; D perhaps matches TRBD2 (6 bases). The germline V gene has CDR1 SNHLY and CDR2 FYNNEI. V dropped 2 bases and J dropped 0 bases, with 11 bases sitting between them. This CDR3 has 16 amino acids. CDR3 loop: CASSETAGLSYNEQFF. In nucleotides, the CDR3 is TGTGCCAGCAGTGAAACGGCGGGGCTCTCCTACAATGAGCAGTTCTTC.

The chain joins TRBV7-9 to TRBJ2-4; D remains ambiguous. Trimming took 5 bases from V and 1 from J, leaving 18 bases between them. Germline V CDR1 and CDR2: SEHNR, FQNEAQ (reference sequence). CDR3 length equals 17 residues. The CDR3 nucleotides read TGTGCCAGCAGCGGTCGTACCTCGGGTGAGGCCAAAAACATTCAGTACTTC. Translating gives CASSGRTSGEAKNIQYF.

This CDR3 reads CASSLSSGVSYNEQFF. Written as DNA, the CDR3 is TGTGCCAGCAGCTTATCTAGCGGGGTCTCCTACAATGAGCAGTTCTTC. This sequence joins TRBV7-6 and TRBJ2-1, with 9 bases lining up with TRBD2. The CDR3 has 16 residues. Germline loops: CDR1 SGHVS, CDR2 FNYEAQ. With V trimmed by 2 bases and J by 0 bases, 2 bases remained unmatched. Based on the CDR3 plus reference TRBV7-6 and TRBJ2-1, the full variable domain is GAGVSQSPRYKVTKRGQDVALRCDPISGHVSLYWYRQALGQGPEFLTYFNYEAQQDKSGLPNDRFSAERPEGSISTLTIQRTEQRDSAMYRCASSLSSGVSYNEQFFGPGTRLTVL.

Comments on this clone: Other DNA sequences in this specimen translate into the identical CDR3. J is TRBJ2-7 and V is TRBV13; D not resolved. V gave up 0 bases and J gave up 5 bases, with 2 bases separating them. This CDR3 has 11 residues. Per germline, CDR1 PRHDT and CDR2 FYEKMQ (reference sequence). This chain's CDR3 is CASSLGHEQYF. CDR3 sequence (DNA): TGTGCCAGCAGCTTAGGACACGAGCAGTACTTC.

The CDR3, as DNA: TGTGCCAGCAGTTTAAAAGCCGTTTTGTACGAGCAGTACTTC. Protein: CASSLKAVLYEQYF. The chain recombines TRBV27 with TRBJ2-7; D gene uncertain. The CDR3 contains 14 residues. The V end was cut by 2 bases, the J end by 4 bases, with 12 bases between. Germline V CDR1 and CDR2: MNHEY, SMNVEV (reference sequence).

This rearrangement joins TRBV6-1 to TRBJ2-7; 12 bases are a match to TRBD2. The CDR3 is 15 amino acids. The trim removed 6 bases at V and 3 bases at J, leaving 6 bases unmatched. CDR1 MNHNS and CDR2 SASEGT come from the germline V gene. CDR3 in amino acids: CASSQTSGSVYEQYF. The CDR3 coding sequence is TGTGCCAGCAGCCAGACTAGCGGGAGTGTCTACGAGCAGTACTTC.

The chain links TRBV15 to TRBJ2-2; 7 positions match TRBD2. This CDR3 has 16 residues. The germline V gene has CDR1 LNHNV and CDR2 YYDKDF (reference sequence). With V trimmed by 1 base and J by 1 base, 3 bases remained unmatched. The CDR3 sequence: CATSRVQRGNTGELFF. The CDR3 DNA reads TGTGCCACCAGCAGAGTTCAGCGGGGGAACACCGGGGAGCTGTTTTTT.

The CDR3 protein is CASSSPGTGLYEQYF. The CDR3 DNA follows: TGTGCCAGCAGTTCGCCCGGGACAGGTCTATATGAGCAGTACTTC. The rearrangement uses TRBV27 and TRBJ2-7, with 8 nucleotides matching TRBD1. There are 15 residues in the CDR3. The germline gives CDR1 MNHEY, CDR2 SMNVEV (reference sequence). V was pared by 4 bases and J by 7 bases, with 12 bases of the junction left unmatched.

V gene TRBV4-2 combines with J gene TRBJ2-5; D remains unclear. CDR1 LGHNA and CDR2 YNFKEQ come from the germline V gene. The V end was cut by 0 bases, the J end by 2 bases, with 13 bases between. The CDR3 extends over 16 amino acids. The CDR3 DNA is TGTGCCAGCAGCCAAGAGGACGGATTAGTACAAGAGACCCAGTACTTC. Translating it yields CASSQEDGLVQETQYF.

The chain employs TRBV28 and TRBJ1-5; possibly TRBD1 for D (6 bases). CDR3 length equals 13 residues. Germline CDR1 and CDR2: MDHEN and SYDVKM. The V and J ends lost 3 bases and 7 bases respectively, with 10 bases between them. CDR3 sequence (DNA): TGTGCCAGCAGTTTCTCAGGGGACCAGCCCCAGCATTTT. This gives the protein CASSFSGDQPQHF. Full variable domain (missing parts from reference TRBV28 and TRBJ1-5): DVKVTQSSRYLVKRTGEKVFLECVQDMDHENMFWYRQDPGLGLRLIYFSYDVKMKEKGDIPEGYSVSREKKERFSLILESASTNQTSMYLCASSFSGDQPQHFGDGTRLSIL.

The J gene is TRBJ2-3, the V gene TRBV4-1, with TRBD1 matching 9 bases. The CDR3 has 16 amino acids. J was trimmed by 3 bases and V by 1 base; bases with no gene match: 5. Germline V gene data show CDR1 as MGHRA and CDR2 as YSYEKL. The CDR3 DNA is TGCGCCAGCAGCCAAGTATGGGACAGGGTGACAGATACGCAGTATTTT. The encoded protein is CASSQVWDRVTDTQYF.

This chain links TRBV19 with TRBJ2-7, with D perhaps TRBD1 (6 bases). The CDR3 has 14 residues. CDR1 LNHDA and CDR2 SQIVND come from the germline V gene (reference sequence). The V end was cut by 3 bases, the J end by 5 bases, with 14 bases between. CDR3 nucleotide sequence: TGTGCCAGTAGTATTTGGGGGCTTGTTGACGAGCAGTACTTC. Protein product: CASSIWGLVDEQYF.

The rearrangement joins TRBV2 to TRBJ1-5, with TRBD1 identical over 8 bases. Germline values: CDR1 SNHLY, CDR2 FYNNEI. The CDR3 is 18 amino acids. The junction had 14 bases not matched to a gene; V was cut back by 7 bases and J by 0 bases. The CDR3 here is CASKPGTGARGSNQPQHF. Written as DNA, the CDR3 is TGTGCCAGCAAACCCGGGACAGGCGCTAGGGGTAGCAATCAGCCCCAGCATTTT. The complete variable domain, with remaining parts taken from reference TRBV2 and TRBJ1-5, reads EPEVTQTPSHQVTQMGQEVILRCVPISNHLYFYWYRQILGQKVEFLVSFYNNEISEKSEIFDDQFSVERPDGSNFTLKIRSTKLEDSAMYFCASKPGTGARGSNQPQHFGDGTRLSIL.

V is TRBV9 and J is TRBJ2-7, with 8 bases that match TRBD2. The CDR3 spans 17 residues. V was pared by 3 bases and J by 0 bases, with 11 bases of the junction left unmatched. Germline-derived CDR1 and CDR2 are SGDLS and YYNGEE. The CDR3 DNA reads as TGTGCCAGCAGCGCCGACGAACTAGCGGCAGACTCCTACGAGCAGTACTTC. It codes for CASSADELAADSYEQYF. Full variable domain (remainder filled in from reference TRBV9 and TRBJ2-7): DSGVTQTPKHLITATGQRVTLRCSPRSGDLSVYWYQQSLDQGLQFLIQYYNGEERAKGNILERFSAQQFPDLHSELNLSSLELGDSALYFCASSADELAADSYEQYFGPGTRLTVT.

The V gene is TRBV7-6, the J gene TRBJ1-5; unclear D gene. CDR1 and CDR2 from the germline V gene are SGHVS and FNYEAQ. Trimming stripped 1 base from V and 6 bases from J, with 7 bases between. The CDR3 is 13 residues long. DNA for the CDR3: TGTGCCAGCAGCTTAGGGGGTCTTCAGCCCCAGCATTTT. This sequence encodes CASSLGGLQPQHF.

The chain recombines TRBV13 with TRBJ2-1, with 11 nucleotides matching TRBD2. CDR3 length equals 16 residues. V lost 6 bases, J lost 3 bases, and 7 bases stayed unmatched. The germline gives CDR1 PRHDT, CDR2 FYEKMQ (reference sequence). This CDR3 is CASSTATSGSYNEQFF. In nucleotides, the CDR3 is TGTGCCAGCAGTACCGCCACTAGCGGGAGCTACAATGAGCAGTTCTTC.

The rearrangement links TRBV7-9 to TRBJ2-1, with D tentatively TRBD1 (5 bases). V lost 2 bases and J lost 10, with 21 bases in between. The CDR3 consists of 16 residues. Germline V gene data show CDR1 as SEHNR and CDR2 as FQNEAQ (reference sequence). CDR3: CASSLPSDSRGIEQFF. The CDR3, as DNA: TGTGCCAGCAGCTTACCTTCCGATTCAAGGGGTATCGAGCAGTTCTTC. The entire variable domain, with the rest obtained from reference TRBV7-9 and TRBJ2-1, is as follows: DTGVSQNPRHKITKRGQNVTFRCDPISEHNRLYWYRQTLGQGPEFLTYFQNEAQLEKSRLLSDRFSAERPKGSFSTLEIQRTEQGDSAMYLCASSLPSDSRGIEQFFGPGTRLTVL.

The rearrangement joins TRBV15 to TRBJ2-3, with 8 bases aligning to TRBD1. Germline trimming cut 1 base from V and 2 bases from J; bases unmatched to any gene: 11. The CDR3 is 18 amino acids. Germline values: CDR1 LNHNV, CDR2 YYDKDF (reference sequence). The CDR3: CATSRGLLTGGSTDTQYF. DNA for the CDR3: TGTGCCACCAGCAGAGGTCTTTTAACAGGGGGTTCCACAGATACGCAGTATTTT.

This rearrangement joins TRBV7-6 to TRBJ2-7, with D tentatively TRBD1 (5 bases). The CDR3 loop spans 15 amino acids. V dropped 1 base and J dropped 7 bases, with 17 bases sitting between them. Germline CDR1 reads SGHVS; CDR2 reads FNYEAQ. CDR3 coding DNA: TGTGCCAGCAGCTTAGTTGTGGGGCCTCGAGAAGAGCAGTACTTC. It yields the protein CASSLVVGPREEQYF.

This chain joins TRBV7-9 and TRBJ1-4, with D maybe TRBD1 (5 bases). The germline V gene encodes CDR1 SEHNR and CDR2 FQNEAQ (reference sequence). The CDR3 is 16 residues long. V was trimmed by 5 bases and J by 4 bases, leaving 17 bases between them. CDR3 region: CASSEATAPFNEKLFF. The CDR3 region has the DNA TGTGCCAGCAGCGAGGCGACAGCGCCCTTTAATGAAAAACTGTTTTTT.

The chain joins TRBV7-9 to TRBJ1-2, with D possibly matching TRBD1 (5 bases). With 9 bases removed from V and 7 bases from J, the gap between germline ends came to 18 bases. This CDR3 comprises 13 residues. In germline, CDR1 is SEHNR, CDR2 FQNEAQ (reference sequence). The CDR3 loop reads CASLGPLSVGYTF. The CDR3, as DNA: TGTGCCAGTCTGGGACCGCTGTCAGTTGGCTACACCTTC. Combining the CDR3 with reference TRBV7-9 and TRBJ1-2 gives the whole variable domain DTGVSQNPRHKITKRGQNVTFRCDPISEHNRLYWYRQTLGQGPEFLTYFQNEAQLEKSRLLSDRFSAERPKGSFSTLEIQRTEQGDSAMYLCASLGPLSVGYTFGSGTRLTVV.